This TCR beta chain was identified during a study of HIV-infected patients and healthy controls. TCRdb ran MiXCR on the 5' RACE reads and lists one entry per CDR3 protein. The table has more than 60,000 distinct CDR3 sequences, around 21% seen once; the top ten hold about 1.5%. The CDR3 totals 16 residues. Germline trimming cut 2 bases from V and 2 bases from J; bases unmatched to any gene: 3. CDR1 is KGHSH, CDR2 LQKENI, per germline. This clonotype was picked up a small number of times. The sequenced sample consisted of CD4+ T cells from blood. The receptor was derived from a human donor in good health. The chain recombines TRBV18 with TRBJ2-1; 10 positions agree with TRBD1. The CDR3 loop is CASSPSGQGAYNEQFF. The CDR3 DNA sequence: TGTGCCAGCTCACCATCAGGACAGGGGGCCTACAATGAGCAGTTCTTC. Drawing the rest from reference TRBV18 and TRBJ2-1, the complete variable domain is NAGVMQNPRHLVRRRGQEARLRCSPMKGHSHVYWYRQLPEEGLKFMVYLQKENIIDESGMPKERFSAEFPKEGPSILRIQQVVRGDSAAYFCASSPSGQGAYNEQFFGPGTRLTVL.